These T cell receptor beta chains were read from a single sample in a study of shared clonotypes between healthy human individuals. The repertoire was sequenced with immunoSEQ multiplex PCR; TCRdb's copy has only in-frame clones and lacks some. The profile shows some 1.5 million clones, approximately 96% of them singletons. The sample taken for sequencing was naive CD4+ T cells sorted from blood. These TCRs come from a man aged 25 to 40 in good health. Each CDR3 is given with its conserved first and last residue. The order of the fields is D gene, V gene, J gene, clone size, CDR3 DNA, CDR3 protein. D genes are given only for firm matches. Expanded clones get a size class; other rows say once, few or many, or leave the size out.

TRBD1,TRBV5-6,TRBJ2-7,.,TGTGCCAGCAGCTTTGCGGACAGGCTTCACGAGCAGTACTTC,CASSFADRLHEQYF
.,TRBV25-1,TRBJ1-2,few,TGTGCCAGCAGTGAGAGGGACTATGGCTACACCTTC,CASSERDYGYTF
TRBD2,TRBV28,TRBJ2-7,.,TGTGCCAGCAGTGCCGGGACTAGCGGACTTGCCCAAGAGCAGTACTTC,CASSAGTSGLAQEQYF
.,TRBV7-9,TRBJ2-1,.,TGTGCCAGCAGCTCCGGGCATACTACTAATGAGCAGTTCTTC,CASSSGHTTNEQFF
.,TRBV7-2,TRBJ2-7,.,TGTGCCAGCAGCCGAGAGCTAGTTGGGGCCTACGAGCAGTACTTC,CASSRELVGAYEQYF
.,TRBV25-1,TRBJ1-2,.,TGTGCCAGCAGTGAATCTCGGGCCTATGGCTACACCTTC,CASSESRAYGYTF
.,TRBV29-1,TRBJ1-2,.,TGCAGCATTGTGAACGCCCTTAACGGCGGCTACACCTTC,CSIVNALNGGYTF
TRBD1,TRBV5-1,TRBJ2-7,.,TGCGCCAGCAGCCCCCATTCGACAGGGAATTACAACGAGCAGTACTTC,CASSPHSTGNYNEQYF
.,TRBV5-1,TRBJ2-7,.,TGCGCCAGCAGCTTGGCCAGGGAGGTCCACGAGCAGTACTTC,CASSLAREVHEQYF
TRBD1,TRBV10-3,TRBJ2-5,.,TGTGCCACCAACGAAGGACAGGGGGGACAAGAGACCCAGTACTTC,CATNEGQGGQETQYF
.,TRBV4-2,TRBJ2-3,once,TGTGCCAGCAGCTCTTCTTCTAAGCCAGATACGCAGTATTTT,CASSSSSKPDTQYF
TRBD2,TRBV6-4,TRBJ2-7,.,TGTGCCAGCAGTGACCACCGTAGCAGGACTAGCGACCACGAGCAGTACTTC,CASSDHRSRTSDHEQYF
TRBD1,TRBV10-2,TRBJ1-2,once,TGCGCCAGCAGTGCCGGACAGGGCAGCTATGGCTACACCTTC,CASSAGQGSYGYTF
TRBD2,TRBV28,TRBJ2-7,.,TGTGCCAGCACCCTCGCCGGGGGGGTGCCCTACGAGCAGTACTTC,CASTLAGGVPYEQYF
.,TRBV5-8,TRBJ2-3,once,TGTGCCAGCAGTTCACTCGAGCGGCTTGCCCGAGATACGCAGTATTTT,CASSSLERLARDTQYF
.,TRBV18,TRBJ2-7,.,TGTGCCAGCTCACCAAGCAGGGGAAGAACCTACGAGCAGTACTTC,CASSPSRGRTYEQYF
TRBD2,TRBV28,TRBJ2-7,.,TGTGCCAGTACCGGGACTAGCATCGACGAGCAGTACTTC,CASTGTSIDEQYF
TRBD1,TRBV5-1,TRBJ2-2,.,TGCGCCAGCAGCTTGTCAGGGACAGGGTCCGGGGAGCTGTTTTTT,CASSLSGTGSGELFF
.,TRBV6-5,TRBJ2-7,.,TGTGCCAGCAGTTCGTCTTGGGGGGAGTACTTC,CASSSSWGEYF
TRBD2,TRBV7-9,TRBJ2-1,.,TGTGCCAGCAGCTTAAGTGATCTAGCGGGGGCATACAATGAGCAGTTCTTC,CASSLSDLAGAYNEQFF
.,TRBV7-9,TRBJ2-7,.,TGTGCCAGCAGCTTGTGGCACTACGAGCAGTACTTC,CASSLWHYEQYF
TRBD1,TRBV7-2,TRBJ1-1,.,TGTGCCAGCAGCTCTCACAGGGGGCTCTATGAAGCTTTCTTT,CASSSHRGLYEAFF
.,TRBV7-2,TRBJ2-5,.,TGTGCCAGCAGCCCCGATGGGGGGCGTGAGACCCAGTACTTC,CASSPDGGRETQYF
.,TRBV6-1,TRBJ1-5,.,TGTGCCAGCAGTGAATTCGGACGCAATCAGCCCCAGCATTTT,CASSEFGRNQPQHF
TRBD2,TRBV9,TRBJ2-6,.,TGTGCCAGCAGCTTCGGACTAGCGGGAAAACTGTGGGGGGCCAACGTCCTGACTTTC,CASSFGLAGKLWGANVLTF
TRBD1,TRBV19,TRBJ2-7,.,TGTGCCAGTAGTATAACAGGGGGGACCGTCTACGAGCAGTACTTC,CASSITGGTVYEQYF
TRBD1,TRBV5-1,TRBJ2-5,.,TGCGCCAGCAGCTTGGCTACAGGGGGTCAAGAGACCCAGTACTTC,CASSLATGGQETQYF
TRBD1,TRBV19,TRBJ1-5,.,TGTGCCAGTATAGTGACAGGGCATAGCAATCAGCCCCAGCATTTT,CASIVTGHSNQPQHF
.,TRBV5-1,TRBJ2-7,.,TGCGCCAGCAGCCCGGGACAAACCTACGAGCAGTACTTC,CASSPGQTYEQYF
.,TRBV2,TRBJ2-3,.,TGTGCCAGCGCGGCCACAGATACGCAGTATTTT,CASAATDTQYF
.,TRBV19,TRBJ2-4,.,TGTGCCAGTAGCTTTGTAGGAGGACAGACACAGTTAGCCAAAAACATTCAGTACTTC,CASSFVGGQTQLAKNIQYF
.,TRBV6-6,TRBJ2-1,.,TGTGCCAGCAGTTACTCTGGCCTAGTCAATGAGCAGTTCTTC,CASSYSGLVNEQFF
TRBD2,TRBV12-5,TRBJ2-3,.,TGTGCTAGTGGCTCCCTAGCGGGAGGGCGGGCAGATACGCAGTATTTT,CASGSLAGGRADTQYF
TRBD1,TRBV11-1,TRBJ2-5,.,TGTGCCAGCAGCTTCTCGACAGGGGGTCTAGAGACCCAGTACTTC,CASSFSTGGLETQYF
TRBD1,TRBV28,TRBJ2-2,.,TGTGCCAGCAGTCCCAGGGGGCTGGGCACCGGGGAGCTGTTTTTT,CASSPRGLGTGELFF
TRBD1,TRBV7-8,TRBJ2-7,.,TGTGCCAGCAGCTTAGTTAGCAGGGGGCCGTACGAGCAGTACTTC,CASSLVSRGPYEQYF
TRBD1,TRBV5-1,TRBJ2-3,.,TGCGCCAGCAGCTTGACCAACAGGGGAACAGATACGCAGTATTTT,CASSLTNRGTDTQYF
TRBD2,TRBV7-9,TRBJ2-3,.,TGTGCCCAACCGAGCGGGACGAGGGATACGCAGTATTTT,CAQPSGTRDTQYF
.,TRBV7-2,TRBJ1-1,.,TGTGCCAGCAGCCCGACCCGAGACACTGAAGCTTTCTTT,CASSPTRDTEAFF
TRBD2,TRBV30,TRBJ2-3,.,TGTGCCTGGAGCGGGACTAGCGGCTCTCCGGCAGATACGCAGTATTTT,CAWSGTSGSPADTQYF
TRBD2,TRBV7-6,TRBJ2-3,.,TGTGCCAGCAGTTCATTAGCGGGAGGGATCACAGATACGCAGTATTTT,CASSSLAGGITDTQYF
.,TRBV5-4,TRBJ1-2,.,TGTGCCAGCAGCTACACCCTCAGGGGCGGTGGCTACACCTTC,CASSYTLRGGGYTF
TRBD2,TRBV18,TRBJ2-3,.,TGTGCCAGCTCACCGGCGGGAGTTCCAGATACGCAGTATTTT,CASSPAGVPDTQYF
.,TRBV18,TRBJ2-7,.,TGTGCCAGCTCACCTAAACAAGGGACAACTGGCGAGCAGTACTTC,CASSPKQGTTGEQYF
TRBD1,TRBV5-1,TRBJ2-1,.,TGCGCCAGCAGCTTGGTTAGACAGGGAAAGCAGTTCTTC,CASSLVRQGKQFF
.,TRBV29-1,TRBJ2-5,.,TGCAGCGTTTTGGCTTTCGAGGGTTTCTACGGGGAGACCCAGTACTTC,CSVLAFEGFYGETQYF
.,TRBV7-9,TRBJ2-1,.,TGTGCCAGCGGAGGAACAGAGGGCCTGAGGAATGAGCAGTTCTTC,CASGGTEGLRNEQFF
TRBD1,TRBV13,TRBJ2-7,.,TGTGCCAGCAGCTCGCCCCCGCTCGGGACAGGGACATACGAGCAGTACTTC,CASSSPPLGTGTYEQYF
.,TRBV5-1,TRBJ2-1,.,TGCGCCAGCAGCTCCTCAAATGACGGGAGCTCCTACAATGAGCAGTTCTTC,CASSSSNDGSSYNEQFF
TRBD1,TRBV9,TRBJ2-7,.,TGTGCCAGCAGCTCGGGACAGGGGGGCGGCTACGAGCAGTACTTC,CASSSGQGGGYEQYF
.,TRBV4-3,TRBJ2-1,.,TGCGCCAGCAGCCAAGACCAGACTAGGCGTAATGAGCAGTTCTTC,CASSQDQTRRNEQFF
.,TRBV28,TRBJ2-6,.,TGTGCCAGCAGACCATTCGGGGAAATCTCTGGGGCCAACGTCCTGACTTTC,CASRPFGEISGANVLTF
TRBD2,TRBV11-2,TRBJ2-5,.,TGTGCCAGCAAGGGAGGGGTCGAGACCCAGTACTTC,CASKGGVETQYF
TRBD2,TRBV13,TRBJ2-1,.,TGTGCCAGCAGCCTCCTGGGGCTAGCGGACTACAATGAGCAGTTCTTC,CASSLLGLADYNEQFF
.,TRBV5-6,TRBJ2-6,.,TGTGCCAGCAGCTTGGTAGCCTTCTCTGGGGCCAACGTCCTGACTTTC,CASSLVAFSGANVLTF
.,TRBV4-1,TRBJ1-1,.,TGCGCCAGCAGCCAAGGTAACACTGAAGCTTTCTTT,CASSQGNTEAFF
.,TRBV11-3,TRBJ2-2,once,TGTGCCAGCAGCTTAGATACGGCCGGGGAGCTGTTTTTT,CASSLDTAGELFF
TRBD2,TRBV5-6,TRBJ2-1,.,TGTGCCAGCAGCTCAGGGACTAGCGGGACCTACAATGAGCAGTTCTTC,CASSSGTSGTYNEQFF
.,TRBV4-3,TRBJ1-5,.,TGCGCCAGCAGCCAAGGGGGCAATTCCGGGCGCAATCAGCCCCAGCATTTT,CASSQGGNSGRNQPQHF
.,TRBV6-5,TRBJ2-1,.,TGTGCCAGCAGTTATAACCCCTTGTACAATGAGCAGTTCTTC,CASSYNPLYNEQFF